The 17 T cell receptor beta chains presented below share a single source sample, sequenced in a study of T-cell memory formation after mild COVID-19. TCRdb reanalysed the 5' RACE reads using MiXCR and keeps one entry per CDR3 protein. The table has under 300,000 distinct CDR3 sequences, about 15% seen once. Sample: PBMCs or a T cell subset sorted from them (not recorded which). The receptors were sampled from a man between 18 and 29 years old who had mild COVID-19 (a few samples of this study predate the infection). Cell type and time point are not known.

At least ten counts were recorded for this clonotype. The chain carries TRBV18 and TRBJ1-1, with 12 bases identical to TRBD1. This CDR3 has 18 amino acids. V shed 6 bases and J 0 bases; nucleotides not matched to a gene: 11. Germline CDR1 is KGHSH and CDR2 is LQKENI. CDR3 sequence reads: CASSRSPGQGALNTEAFF. The CDR3 nucleotides are TGTGCCAGCTCGCGCAGCCCGGGACAGGGGGCTCTGAACACTGAAGCTTTCTTT.

The table lists this clonotype with many counts. The chain has TRBV9 and TRBJ2-1, with D perhaps matching TRBD1 (6 bases). The V gene's germline CDR1 is SGDLS and CDR2 YYNGEE. CDR3 length: 14 amino acids. V gave up 0 bases and J gave up 8 bases, with 12 bases separating them. The CDR3 protein is CASSVAPGVDEQFF. In DNA, the CDR3 is TGTGCCAGCAGCGTAGCCCCAGGGGTGGATGAGCAGTTCTTC. Using reference TRBV9 and TRBJ2-1 for the parts outside the CDR3, the full variable domain is DSGVTQTPKHLITATGQRVTLRCSPRSGDLSVYWYQQSLDQGLQFLIQYYNGEERAKGNILERFSAQQFPDLHSELNLSSLELGDSALYFCASSVAPGVDEQFFGPGTRLTVL.

The chain has TRBV7-9 and TRBJ2-7; tentatively, D is TRBD1 (5 bases). Trimming stripped 3 bases from V and 1 base from J, with 13 bases between. The CDR3 is 15 residues long. CDR1 is SEHNR, CDR2 FQNEAQ, per germline (reference sequence). CDR3 amino acids: CASSLFRGGSYEQYF. CDR3 sequence (DNA): TGTGCCAGCAGCTTGTTTAGGGGCGGTTCCTACGAGCAGTACTTC.

V usage is TRBV14 and J usage is TRBJ1-2; tentatively, D is TRBD1 (6 bases). Germline assignment: CDR1 SGHDN and CDR2 FVKESK. The CDR3 loop spans 15 amino acids. Trimming cost V 2 bases and J 2 bases, with 12 bases left between them. CDR3 bases: TGTGCCAGCAGCCAATTCCCAGGGGCAAACTATGGCTACACCTTC. Its protein is CASSQFPGANYGYTF.

This clonotype was counted between two and nine times. The chain links TRBV9 to TRBJ2-5; perhaps TRBD2 as D (6 bases). Germline V gives CDR1 SGDLS, CDR2 YYNGEE. This CDR3 comprises 14 residues. Between the trimmed V and J ends, which lost 7 bases and 0 bases, there was a span of 13 bases. CDR3 loop: CASSGGMYQETQYF. The CDR3 coding sequence is TGTGCCAGCTCTGGCGGGATGTACCAAGAGACCCAGTACTTC.

A few counts support this clonotype. The chain uses TRBV6-2 or TRBV6-3 and TRBJ1-2; no clear D. Per the germline V gene, CDR1 is MNHEY and CDR2 is SVGEGT. Trimming removed 0 bases from V and 3 bases from J, with 14 bases in between. This CDR3 spans 16 amino acids. CDR3 in amino acids: CASSYSHGGEYYGYTF. The CDR3 nucleotides read TGTGCCAGCAGTTACTCGCACGGAGGAGAATACTATGGCTACACCTTC.

The genes are TRBV5-1 and TRBJ1-2; D gene ambiguous. V lost 0 bases to trimming and J lost 0 bases, with 6 bases between them. Germline CDR1 reads SGHRS; CDR2 reads YFSETQ. The CDR3 has 14 amino acids. The CDR3 sequence: CASSLAQSNYGYTF. In DNA, the CDR3 is TGCGCCAGCAGCTTGGCCCAGTCTAACTATGGCTACACCTTC.

A few counts support this clonotype. The rearrangement uses TRBV11-2 and TRBJ2-3; a weak D match, TRBD1 (6 bases). The V gene lost 11 bases and the J gene lost 2 bases, with 11 bases spanning the gap. The CDR3 has 12 amino acids. Germline V lookup: CDR1 SGHAT, CDR2 FQNNGV. The CDR3 bases are TGTGCCTCCGGGACAAACACAGATACGCAGTATTTT. Amino acids: CASGTNTDTQYF.

This clonotype showed up just a few times. This chain links TRBV20-1 with TRBJ2-4, with D possibly being TRBD1 or TRBD2 (6 bases each). Germline CDR1 DFQATT, CDR2 SNEGSKA (reference sequence). Trimming left V 6 bases short and J 1 base short, with 13 bases between. The CDR3 sequence is 14 residues long. The CDR3 DNA is TGCAGTGCCGCCTCGGGGGCTGCCAAAAACATTCAGTACTTC. It translates to CSAASGAAKNIQYF.

The chain combines TRBV29-1 with TRBJ1-1; D is unresolved. The CDR3 has 11 amino acids. Trimming took 3 bases from V and 12 from J, leaving 14 bases between them. Germline CDR1 reads SQVTM; CDR2 reads ANQGSEA. CDR3 protein: CSVEATSGTFF. The CDR3 DNA is TGCAGCGTTGAGGCAACCTCGGGAACTTTCTTT.

The chain has TRBV29-1 and TRBJ1-1; D remains ambiguous. The V gene's germline CDR1 is SQVTM and CDR2 ANQGSEA. The CDR3 spans 13 residues. Deletions cut 6 bases from V and 3 bases from J, with 14 bases between. The CDR3 DNA reads as TGCAGCGTATCCCTGCGGACGGACACTGAAGCTTTCTTT. This translates into CSVSLRTDTEAFF.

This clonotype was recorded a few times. The chain combines TRBV14 with TRBJ1-4, with D unresolved. Looked up from germline, CDR1 is SGHDN and CDR2 is FVKESK. Between the trimmed V and J ends, which lost 4 bases and 3 bases, there was a span of 12 bases. The CDR3 length is 15 residues. CDR3 DNA: TGTGCCAGCAGCCGACGGGGAGGGTCTAATGAAAAACTGTTTTTT. It yields the protein CASSRRGGSNEKLFF. Full variable domain (missing parts from reference TRBV14 and TRBJ1-4): EAGVTQFPSHSVIEKGQTVTLRCDPISGHDNLYWYRRVMGKEIKFLLHFVKESKQDESGMPNNRFLAERTGGTYSTLKVQPAELEDSGVYFCASSRRGGSNEKLFFGSGTQLSVL.

This clonotype was observed a few times. The rearrangement links TRBV5-1 to TRBJ1-1, with D perhaps TRBD1 (5 bases). The CDR3 has 15 residues. Germline V CDR1 and CDR2: SGHRS, YFSETQ. Trimming removed 4 bases from V and 0 bases from J, with 13 bases in between. The CDR3 loop reads CASSPWGSVNTEAFF. DNA for the CDR3: TGCGCCAGCAGCCCCTGGGGCTCCGTGAACACTGAAGCTTTCTTT. The variable domain in full, with the rest retrieved from reference TRBV5-1 and TRBJ1-1, is KAGVTQTPRYLIKTRGQQVTLSCSPISGHRSVSWYQQTPGQGLQFLFEYFSETQRNKGNFPGRFSGRQFSNSRSEMNVSTLELGDSALYLCASSPWGSVNTEAFFGQGTRLTVV.

This clonotype was counted a few times. The chain has TRBV4-3 and TRBJ1-1; a weak D match, TRBD1 (5 bases). Germline lookup yields CDR1 LGHNA and CDR2 YSLEER. The V end lost 4 bases, the J end lost 4 bases, and 25 bases lay between the germline ends. The CDR3 contains 18 residues. The CDR3 nucleotides read TGCGCCAGCAGCCGGGGGTCATCGTCAGGGAGGGGTAGCACTGAAGCTTTCTTT. Its protein product is CASSRGSSSGRGSTEAFF.

CDR3 in DNA: TGCGCCAGCAGCTTGGACGGGGGCCGGAATTCACCCCTCCACTTT. Encoded protein: CASSLDGGRNSPLHF. This chain links TRBV5-1 with TRBJ1-6; a possible D gene is TRBD1 (6 bases). With 0 bases removed from V and 7 bases from J, the gap between germline ends came to 11 bases. This CDR3 contains 15 residues. Germline V gene sequence: CDR1 SGHRS, CDR2 YFSETQ.

The rearrangement joins TRBV7-2 to TRBJ2-5; 8 bases are a match to TRBD2. CDR3 size: 15 residues. Trimming at V came to 3 bases and at J to 4 bases, leaving 7 bases not matched to a gene. CDR1 is SGHTA and CDR2 is FQGNSA in the germline V gene. The DNA for the CDR3 is TGTGCCAGCAGCTTCATCCGGGGGGGCCCAGAGACCCAGTACTTC. It is translated as CASSFIRGGPETQYF.

The chain recombines TRBV5-1 with TRBJ2-5; weak D call: TRBD2 (5 bases). V was clipped by 7 bases and J by 3 bases, with 19 bases between them. Germline lookup yields CDR1 SGHRS and CDR2 YFSETQ. The CDR3 is 15 residues long. The CDR3, as DNA: TGCGCCAGCCTTAGATCGGGGAAATTGGAAGAGACCCAGTACTTC. Its protein is CASLRSGKLEETQYF. Looking up the rest from reference TRBV5-1 and TRBJ2-5 gives the full variable domain: KAGVTQTPRYLIKTRGQQVTLSCSPISGHRSVSWYQQTPGQGLQFLFEYFSETQRNKGNFPGRFSGRQFSNSRSEMNVSTLELGDSALYLCASLRSGKLEETQYFGPGTRLLVL.